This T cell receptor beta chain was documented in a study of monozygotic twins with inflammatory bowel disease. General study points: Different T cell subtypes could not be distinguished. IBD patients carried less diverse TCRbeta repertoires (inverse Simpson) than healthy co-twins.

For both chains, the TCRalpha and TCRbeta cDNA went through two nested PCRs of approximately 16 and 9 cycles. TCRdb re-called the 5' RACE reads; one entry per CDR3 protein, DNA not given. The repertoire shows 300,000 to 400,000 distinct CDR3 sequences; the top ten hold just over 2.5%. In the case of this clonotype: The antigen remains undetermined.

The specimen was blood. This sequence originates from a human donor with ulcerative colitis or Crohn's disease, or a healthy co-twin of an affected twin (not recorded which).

CDR3 residues: CASSLAGGTASNQPQHF. The V gene is TRBV7-6, the J gene TRBJ1-5; without DNA, the TCRdb call of TRBD1 cannot be checked. Germline V gene data show CDR1 as SGHVS and CDR2 as FNYEAQ. The CDR3 covers 17 residues.